This record concerns one T cell receptor (beta chain) sequence. Its antigen is unidentified. In triplicate, each CD8+ T cell subset was sorted at some 300,000 cells per replicate. The CDR3 sequence is 15 residues long. Looked up from germline, CDR1 is DFQATT and CDR2 is SNEGSKA (reference sequence). This entry is derived from a study of CXCR3-negative and CXCR3-positive naive CD8 T cells. Study-wide points: CXCR3-positive naive cells carried more hydrophobic TRB CDR3s than CXCR3-negative ones. Each naive subset displayed comparably high diversity, whereas memory CD8+ cells displayed much lower diversity.

All TRB cDNA libraries came from 5' RACE performed with UMI labels. TCRdb reworked the 5' RACE reads into one entry per CDR3 protein, no DNA. Seen in this sample are more than 70,000 distinct CDR3 sequences; the ten most common clones hold approximately 0.62%. V gene TRBV20-1 combines with J gene TRBJ1-2. Sequencing was carried out using naive CXCR3+ CD8+ T cells from blood. Subset indicated: CD45RO-CCR7+CD27+CD95- naive CD8+ T cells expressing CXCR3 (TNR3+). The TCR originated in a human donor in good health. Some clones in this sample may be carry-over from other donors' samples. The CDR3 is CSVWALGAGGYGYTF.